This entry lists 5 T cell receptor beta chains sequenced from one sample in a study of blood T cells in healthy people across ages. A sample-barcoded 5' primer and a J-beta primer mix were used in a second PCR of about 7 to 12 cycles. One entry per CDR3 protein results from TCRdb running MiXCR on the 5' RACE reads. This sample yields around 1,700,000 distinct CDR3 sequences, of which about 28% are seen a single time; 7% to 9% belongs to the top ten. Input material: blood. The origin of the receptors is a woman aged 25 to 39 in good health.

The V and J genes are TRBV2 and TRBJ2-2, with a possible D match to TRBD2 (5 bases). The CDR3 runs to 15 residues. V shed 6 bases and J shed 5 bases, with 16 bases lying between them. Germline CDR1 is SNHLY and CDR2 is FYNNEI. CDR3 region: CASSESGIATGELFF. CDR3 bases: TGTGCCAGCAGCGAGAGCGGAATCGCAACCGGGGAGCTGTTTTTT.

V and J are TRBV7-9 and TRBJ2-5; D call uncertain. In germline, CDR1 is SEHNR, CDR2 FQNEAQ (reference sequence). Trimming removed 2 bases at V and 5 bases at J, with 12 bases between. The CDR3 extends over 14 amino acids. In nucleotides, the CDR3 is TGTGCCAGCAGCTTATCGGGCGGATGGGAGACCCAGTACTTC. This translates into CASSLSGGWETQYF.

With regard to this clonotype: Its ends do not fully match the called genes, so a read error is possible. The chain uses TRBV7-3 and TRBJ2-3; no reliable D call. This CDR3 contains 14 residues. Germline CDR1 SGHTA, CDR2 FQGTGA. The CDR3 protein is CASSSDQSSDTRYF. In DNA form, the CDR3 reads TGTGCCAGCAGCTCCGATCAATCCTCAGATACGCGGTATTTT.

This clonotype occurred a few times. This sequence joins TRBV6-5 and TRBJ2-7, with D perhaps TRBD1 (6 bases). The CDR3 has 12 amino acids. Trimming removed 5 bases at V and 4 bases at J, with 9 bases between. Germline CDR1 and CDR2: MNHEY and SVGAGI. CDR3 region: CASSNQGYEQYF. The CDR3 DNA reads TGTGCCAGCAGTAACCAGGGGTACGAGCAGTACTTC.

This clonotype has just a few counts. CDR3 loop: CASRYGRGNEQFF. The CDR3 DNA reads TGTGCCAGCCGTTATGGCAGGGGGAATGAGCAGTTCTTC. The V and J genes are TRBV2 and TRBJ2-1; 7 positions agree with TRBD1. The CDR3 covers 13 residues. V lost 8 bases, J lost 7 bases, and 8 bases stayed unmatched. Looked up from germline, CDR1 is SNHLY and CDR2 is FYNNEI.